This TCR beta chain appears in the sequencing data of a study of blood T cell repertoires in COVID-19. The CDR3 loop spans 13 amino acids. V lost 7 bases, J lost 5 bases, and 5 bases stayed unmatched. Germline loops: CDR1 ENHRY, CDR2 SYGVKD. Original analysis: Amplifying reference gene primers gave estimates of nucleated cell counts. Method: immunoSEQ multiplex PCR; TCRdb's copy keeps in-frame clones and lacks some. That table gives V, J and clone size, and the DNA gave D and trimming. The repertoire has fewer than 150,000 clones, approximately 84% of them found once; the top ten carry roughly 3.9%. Ages ranged from about 18 to 89 years, with residence in about 24 US areas.

This clonotype was obtained from a man aged 45-60 years in a cohort exposed to, infected with or recovered from COVID-19 (not recorded which). The chain has TRBV10-3 and TRBJ2-7; 10 nucleotides line up with TRBD2. The material sequenced was PBMCs or T cells enriched from blood (not recorded which). The CDR3 bases are TGTGCCATCAAAGCGGGGGGGATCGACGAGCAGTACTTC. As protein: CAIKAGGIDEQYF.